The present T cell receptor beta chain was sequenced within a study of cytomegalovirus exposure and HLA in healthy donors. The CDR3 loop spans 15 amino acids. The V and J ends lost 3 bases and 5 bases, in that order; junction bases with no gene match: 7. CDR1 SNHLY and CDR2 FYNNEI come from the germline V gene. Produced via immunoSEQ multiplex PCR; TCRdb's table is partial and in-frame only. Among some 140,000 clones listed, 84% were seen once. The chain uses TRBV2 and TRBJ2-5, with 9 bases aligning to TRBD2. The sequence came from a woman between 25 and 40 years old in good health and CMV-seronegative. Sequencing was carried out using PBMCs. CDR3 loop: CASSEGLAGVETQYF. DNA of the CDR3: TGTGCCAGCAGTGAGGGGTTAGCGGGGGTGGAGACCCAGTACTTC. Full variable domain (remainder filled in from reference TRBV2 and TRBJ2-5): EPEVTQTPSHQVTQMGQEVILRCVPISNHLYFYWYRQILGQKVEFLVSFYNNEISEKSEIFDDQFSVERPDGSNFTLKIRSTKLEDSAMYFCASSEGLAGVETQYFGPGTRLLVL.